This entry lists 32 T cell receptor beta chains sequenced from one sample in a study of blood T cells in healthy people across ages. Through a sample-barcoded 5' primer and a J-beta primer mix, a second PCR was run for roughly 7 to 11 cycles. TCRdb re-called the 5' RACE reads with MiXCR, one entry per CDR3 protein. Among about 540,000 distinct CDR3 sequences, less than 25% were seen once, and the ten largest hold roughly 9.4%. These same records also appear under a second study, on T cells of mothers and their children.

The sequencing input was blood. These receptors were collected from a boy between 10 and 17 years old in good health.

The chain couples TRBV6-1 to TRBJ2-3; perhaps TRBD2 as D (6 bases). Trimming left V 1 base short and J 2 bases short, with 7 bases between. Germline values: CDR1 MNHNS, CDR2 SASEGT. The length of the CDR3 is 14 residues. In DNA, the CDR3 is TGTGCCAGCAGTGAAGGCGGGGACACAGATACGCAGTATTTT. It codes for CASSEGGDTDTQYF.

V gene TRBV7-2 combines with J gene TRBJ1-2; D not certain. CDR1 and CDR2 from the germline V gene are SGHTA and FQGNSA. The CDR3 is 13 amino acids. Between the trimmed V and J ends, which lost 8 bases and 2 bases, there was a span of 12 bases. The DNA for the CDR3 is TGTGCCAGCTCCGTCGCCCTAAACTATGGCTACACCTTC. This encodes CASSVALNYGYTF. Variable domain in full (rest from reference TRBV7-2 and TRBJ1-2): GAGVSQSPSNKVTEKGKDVELRCDPISGHTALYWYRQSLGQGLEFLIYFQGNSAPDKSGLPSDRFSAERTGGSVSTLTIQRTQQEDSAVYLCASSVALNYGYTFGSGTRLTVV.

This clonotype has only a few counts. This chain joins TRBV14 and TRBJ2-5; D perhaps matches TRBD2 (5 bases). Trimming pared 0 bases from V and 2 bases from J, leaving 10 bases between. CDR3 size: 15 residues. Germline CDR1 is SGHDN and CDR2 is FVKESK. For the CDR3, the DNA is TGTGCCAGCAGCCAAGAGGCCAGCGGACAAGAGACCCAGTACTTC. Translating it yields CASSQEASGQETQYF.

Only a few counts were recorded for this clonotype. This chain joins TRBV5-8 and TRBJ2-5; weak D call: TRBD2 (5 bases). Trimming took 4 bases from V and 2 from J, leaving 12 bases between them. This CDR3 region has 14 residues. Germline-derived CDR1 and CDR2 are SGHTS and YDEGEE. DNA of the CDR3: TGTGCCAGCAGCCCCCTGGTAGCGCAAGAGACCCAGTACTTC. This gives the protein CASSPLVAQETQYF.

The table lists this clonotype with many counts. This chain joins TRBV9 and TRBJ2-5, with no clear D. Looked up from germline, CDR1 is SGDLS and CDR2 is YYNGEE. V lost 4 bases and J lost 5, with 9 bases in between. The CDR3 is made up of 12 amino acids. In nucleotides, the CDR3 is TGTGCCAGCAGCCACCCACGCGAGACCCAGTACTTC. It translates to CASSHPRETQYF.

The chain recombines TRBV27 with TRBJ1-2; 11 positions agree with TRBD1. Trimming took 8 bases from V and 7 from J; bases not matched to a gene: 9. The germline V gene has CDR1 MNHEY and CDR2 SMNVEV (reference sequence). The CDR3 has 14 residues. The CDR3 protein is CASGWDRGDSGYTF. The DNA of the CDR3 is TGTGCCAGCGGCTGGGACAGGGGGGACTCTGGCTACACCTTC.

The sample holds one count of this clonotype. This rearrangement joins TRBV5-1 to TRBJ1-2; D remains unclear. From germline, CDR1 is SGHRS and CDR2 YFSETQ. The CDR3 has 14 amino acids. V lost 0 bases and J lost 3, with 9 bases in between. This CDR3 is CASSLERSDYGYTF. CDR3 nucleotides: TGCGCCAGCAGCTTGGAGCGGTCTGACTATGGCTACACCTTC.

This clonotype was seen a few times. This sequence joins TRBV6-1 and TRBJ2-5, with D unresolved. The DNA end is more similar to TRBJ2-7, so the J call may be wrong. From germline, CDR1 is MNHNS and CDR2 SASEGT. The CDR3 runs 14 residues. The CDR3: CASSTDPMSHEQYF. CDR3 coding DNA: TGTGCCAGCAGCACCGATCCGATGAGCCACGAGCAGTACTTC.

The CDR3 protein is CASSQGRLYYEQYF. DNA for the CDR3: TGCGCCAGCAGCCAAGGGCGCCTTTACTACGAGCAGTACTTC. The chain couples TRBV4-3 to TRBJ2-7, with D unresolved. CDR3 length: 14 amino acids. Trimming shortened V by 1 base and J by 3 bases, and 10 bases separated the two germline ends. The germline gives CDR1 LGHNA, CDR2 YSLEER.

This clonotype has more than one count but fewer than ten. The rearrangement joins TRBV9 to TRBJ1-1; 7 positions match TRBD1. With 4 bases clipped from V and 7 bases from J, the junction kept 4 bases outside the gene matches. CDR1 is SGDLS, CDR2 YYNGEE, per germline. The CDR3 has 12 amino acids. The CDR3 DNA reads as TGTGCCAGCAGCCCACGACAGGGTGAAGCTTTCTTT. This sequence encodes CASSPRQGEAFF.

The table lists this clonotype with many counts. The V and J genes are TRBV28 and TRBJ1-4; 7 bases agree with TRBD1. Germline CDR1 and CDR2: MDHEN and SYDVKM. This CDR3 comprises 14 residues. J gave up 2 bases and V 6 bases, and 3 bases lay outside the gene matches. CDR3 sequence: CASSQGGTNEKLFF. CDR3 bases: TGTGCCAGCAGCCAGGGGGGGACTAATGAAAAACTGTTTTTT.

This chain uses TRBV6-2 or TRBV6-3 with TRBJ2-1; no clear D. This CDR3 contains 13 residues. Trimming cost V 5 bases and J 4 bases, with 9 bases left between them. Germline CDR1 reads MNHEY; CDR2 reads SVGEGT. The CDR3 loop is CASSRYSYNEQFF. The CDR3 DNA is TGTGCCAGCAGTCGCTACAGTTACAATGAGCAGTTCTTC.

This clonotype was recorded many times. The chain couples TRBV6-5 to TRBJ2-1, with 13 bases aligning to TRBD2. Trimming cost V 6 bases and J 5 bases; bases outside gene matches: 4. The CDR3 loop spans 15 amino acids. Per germline, CDR1 MNHEY and CDR2 SVGAGI. Written as DNA, the CDR3 is TGTGCCAGCAGCTACGGACTAGCGGGGGACAATGAGCAGTTCTTC. It is translated as CASSYGLAGDNEQFF.

The chain has TRBV25-1 and TRBJ1-1, with no clear D. The CDR3 length is 11 residues. Trimming stripped 8 bases from V and 3 bases from J, with 7 bases between. Germline loops: CDR1 MGHDK, CDR2 SYGVNS. CDR3 in amino acids: CASRLYTEAFF. The CDR3, as DNA: TGTGCCAGCCGACTTTACACTGAAGCTTTCTTT.

The chain is built from TRBV7-9 and TRBJ2-3, with D perhaps matching TRBD2 (6 bases). Germline V gives CDR1 SEHNR, CDR2 FQNEAQ (reference sequence). The CDR3 totals 15 residues. The V gene lost 5 bases and the J gene lost 0 bases, with 12 bases spanning the gap. CDR3 sequence: CASSKEGLSTDTQYF. The DNA for the CDR3 is TGTGCCAGCAGCAAAGAAGGACTAAGCACAGATACGCAGTATTTT.

This clonotype has ten or more counts. This chain's CDR3 is CASSPGTRETQYF. The CDR3 DNA reads TGTGCCAGCAGCCCAGGGACTAGGGAGACCCAGTACTTC. This rearrangement joins TRBV7-3 to TRBJ2-5; the match to TRBD2 covers 8 bases. With V trimmed by 5 bases and J by 5 bases, 4 bases remained unmatched. CDR1 SGHTA and CDR2 FQGTGA come from the germline V gene. This CDR3 comprises 13 residues.

The chain employs TRBV20-1 and TRBJ2-2; 7 bases line up with TRBD2. This CDR3 spans 15 amino acids. V was pared by 3 bases and J by 5 bases, with 9 bases of the junction left unmatched. Germline loops: CDR1 DFQATT, CDR2 SNEGSKA (reference sequence). The CDR3 spells CSARVRASGTGELFF. CDR3 sequence (DNA): TGCAGTGCTAGGGTTCGGGCTAGCGGTACCGGGGAGCTGTTTTTT.

This clonotype was counted between two and nine times. V and J are TRBV28 and TRBJ2-7, with D maybe TRBD2 (6 bases). The length of the CDR3 is 12 residues. Germline assignment: CDR1 MDHEN and CDR2 SYDVKM. Trimming cost V 3 bases and J 5 bases, with 8 bases left between them. The CDR3 sequence: CASSFSGDEQYF. The CDR3 DNA sequence: TGTGCCAGCAGTTTTTCGGGGGACGAGCAGTACTTC.

This clonotype has just a few counts. The chain is built from TRBV5-1 and TRBJ2-3; tentatively, D is TRBD1 (6 bases). V was shortened by 4 bases and J by 7 bases, with 19 bases between the two germline ends. Germline V gene sequence: CDR1 SGHRS, CDR2 YFSETQ. The CDR3 is 15 residues long. The DNA of the CDR3 is TGCGCCAGCAGCCAACTAGAGAGGGGGACATATACGCAGTATTTT. Encoded protein: CASSQLERGTYTQYF.

In its sample, this clonotype was seen a few times. The V call is TRBV12-3 or TRBV12-4, the J call TRBJ2-3; 13 bases align to TRBD2. The V segment lost 5 bases and the J segment 4 bases; nucleotides outside the gene matches: 9. The CDR3 spans 17 residues. The CDR3 loop reads CASSPGTSGKIADTQYF. CDR3 nucleotide sequence: TGTGCCAGCAGTCCAGGGACTAGCGGGAAAATCGCAGATACGCAGTATTTT.

This chain joins TRBV5-5 and TRBJ2-5, with 10 bases matching TRBD2. The germline gives CDR1 SGHKS, CDR2 YYEKEE (reference sequence). The ends lost 4 bases at V and 4 bases at J; junction bases unmatched: 4. The length of the CDR3 is 14 residues. CDR3 region: CASSQTSGAETQYF. In DNA, the CDR3 is TGTGCCAGCAGCCAAACTAGCGGGGCAGAGACCCAGTACTTC.

This clonotype appeared once. The rearrangement joins TRBV7-9 to TRBJ2-3; weak D call: TRBD2 (5 bases). The ends were cut back, 3 bases at V and 1 base at J, with 11 bases in the middle. This CDR3 is built from 15 residues. The germline V gene encodes CDR1 SEHNR and CDR2 FQNEAQ (reference sequence). CDR3 sequence: CASSFDTGGTDTQYF. For the CDR3, the DNA is TGTGCCAGCAGCTTCGACACCGGGGGCACAGATACGCAGTATTTT.

The rearrangement links TRBV12-3 or TRBV12-4 to TRBJ2-5, with a tentative D call TRBD2 (6 bases). V was cut by 3 bases and J by 2 bases, with 16 bases left in between. The CDR3 totals 16 residues. CDR3 amino acids: CASSFGQGGFQETQYF. CDR3 sequence (DNA): TGTGCCAGCAGTTTTGGTCAGGGAGGCTTTCAAGAGACCCAGTACTTC.

Points on this clonotype: Here the CDR3 omits its conserved ending phenylalanine or tryptophan, so a read error is the likely source. V is TRBV20-1 and J is TRBJ2-4; 9 bases fit TRBD1. The CDR3 is 15 residues long. Germline trimming cut 4 bases from V and 1 base from J; bases unmatched to any gene: 5. CDR1 is DFQATT, CDR2 SNEGSKA, per germline (reference sequence). CDR3 protein: CSATSGTGAKNIQYL. Written as DNA, the CDR3 is TGCAGTGCTACCTCCGGGACAGGGGCCAAAAACATTCAGTACCTC.

This clonotype was observed a handful of times. This chain uses TRBV12-3 or TRBV12-4 with TRBJ2-5; 8 bases are shared with TRBD1. The CDR3 length is 15 residues. V was clipped by 5 bases and J by 4 bases; unmatched bases: 9. In DNA, the CDR3 is TGTGCCAGCAGTAACCGGGACAGGTCTCCAGAGACCCAGTACTTC. This encodes CASSNRDRSPETQYF.

This clonotype came up a few times. A junction boundary mismatches the germline segment, possibly from a read error. This chain joins TRBV15 and TRBJ1-1; D unresolved. The CDR3 runs 16 residues. Germline CDR1 reads LNHNV; CDR2 reads YYDKDF (reference sequence). The CDR3 loop is CATSRDWPALGTEASF. For the CDR3, the DNA is TGTGCCACCAGCAGAGATTGGCCAGCCTTGGGCACTGAAGCTTCCTTT.

This clonotype was observed a few times. The chain is built from TRBV20-1 and TRBJ2-1; D is unclear. Trimming removed 3 bases from V and 5 bases from J, with 5 bases in between. Germline lookup yields CDR1 DFQATT and CDR2 SNEGSKA (reference sequence). The CDR3 has 11 amino acids. The CDR3 region has the DNA TGCAGTGCTAGTGTGGACAATGAGCAGTTCTTC. It is translated as CSASVDNEQFF.

The gene calls are TRBV15 and TRBJ2-2, with D hard to call. Between the trimmed V and J ends, which lost 4 bases and 4 bases, there was a span of 10 bases. The CDR3 covers 14 residues. Germline V gives CDR1 LNHNV, CDR2 YYDKDF (reference sequence). CDR3 DNA sequence: TGTGCCACCAGCATTGGGGAAGCCACCGGGGAGCTGTTTTTT. Residues: CATSIGEATGELFF.

The rearrangement uses TRBV3-1 and TRBJ1-4; tentatively, D is TRBD1 (5 bases). Between the trimmed V and J ends, which lost 6 bases and 6 bases, there was a span of 11 bases. The germline V gene has CDR1 LGHDT and CDR2 YNNKEL (reference sequence). CDR3 size: 13 residues. The CDR3 DNA sequence: TGTGCCAGCAGACCGGACACTGATGAAAAACTGTTTTTT. Protein: CASRPDTDEKLFF.

This clonotype was picked up a small number of times. V is TRBV28 and J is TRBJ2-5, with 10 bases that match TRBD1. J gave up 4 bases and V 9 bases, and 8 bases lay outside the gene matches. The CDR3 is 14 residues long. From germline, CDR1 is MDHEN and CDR2 SYDVKM. CDR3 coding DNA: TGTGCCAGTCTAGTGACAGGGGGCCGAGAGACCCAGTACTTC. This translates into CASLVTGGRETQYF.

This clonotype was found a few times. The chain recombines TRBV7-9 with TRBJ1-1, with TRBD1 identical over 8 bases. Germline CDR1 reads SEHNR; CDR2 reads FQNEAQ (reference sequence). The V segment lost 5 bases and the J segment 4 bases; nucleotides outside the gene matches: 6. This CDR3 is 14 amino acids long. The CDR3 nucleotides are TGTGCCAGCAGCCCTGGACAGGGAACCACTGAAGCTTTCTTT. Its protein is CASSPGQGTTEAFF.

This chain joins TRBV7-6 and TRBJ1-6, with unresolved D. Germline V gives CDR1 SGHVS, CDR2 FNYEAQ. This CDR3 region has 14 residues. V lost 1 base and J 9 bases, leaving 10 bases between the germline ends. CDR3 sequence (DNA): TGTGCCAGCAGCTTAGTGGGCGGCGGTTCACCCCTCCACTTT. Protein: CASSLVGGGSPLHF.